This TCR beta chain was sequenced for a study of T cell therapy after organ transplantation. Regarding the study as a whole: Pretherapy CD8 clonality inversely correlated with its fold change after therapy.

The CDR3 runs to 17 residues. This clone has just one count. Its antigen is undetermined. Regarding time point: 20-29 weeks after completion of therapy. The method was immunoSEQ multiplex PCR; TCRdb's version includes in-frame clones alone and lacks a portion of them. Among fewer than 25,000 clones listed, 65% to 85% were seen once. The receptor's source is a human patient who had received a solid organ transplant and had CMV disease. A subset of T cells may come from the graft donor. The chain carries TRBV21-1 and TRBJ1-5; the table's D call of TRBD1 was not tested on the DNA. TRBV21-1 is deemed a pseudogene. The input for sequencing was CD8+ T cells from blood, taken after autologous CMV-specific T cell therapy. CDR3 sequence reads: CASRPGTAKTSNQPQHF. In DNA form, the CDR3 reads TGTGCCAGCAGACCCGGGACAGCAAAGACTTCCAATCAGCCCCAGCATTTT.